Listed below are T cell receptor beta chains from one sample, sequenced in a study of persistence of HIV-infected CD4 T cells. Their antigen targets remain unknown. Sequenced by immunoSEQ multiplex PCR; TCRdb stores in-frame clones only, minus some. The repertoire consists of 25,000 to 35,000 clones, with around 80% occurring once and the leading ten covering roughly 5%. The specimen comprised CD4+ T cells sorted from PBMCs after approximately 20-hour stimulation, sampled from a patient who received antiretroviral therapy. These receptors originate from an adult man with HIV who was CMV-seropositive. CDR3s include the opening cysteine and the closing phenylalanine or tryptophan.

TRBJ2-5 | 15 | TRBV5-8 | CASSLAGQLQETQYF
TRBJ2-7 | 13 | TRBV10-2 | CASMTSGAYEQYF
TRBJ1-1 | 13 | TRBV18 | CASSPPKDTEAFF
TRBJ2-3 | 14 | TRBV10-1 | CASSESGKTDTQYF
TRBJ2-7 | 13 | TRBV24-1 | CATSTGNIYEQYF
TRBJ1-5 | 15 | TRBV19 | CASSMKGAYNQPQHF
TRBJ1-6 | 18 | TRBV12-5 | CASGLTPGQNSYNSPLHF
TRBJ1-2 | 14 | TRBV28 | CASSLQGNVYGYTF
TRBJ1-5 | 16 | TRBV5-8 | CASSLAGRGSNQPQHF
TRBJ2-1 | 16 | TRBV5-4 | CASNTDAGGGYNEQFF
TRBJ2-2 | 16 | TRBV6-4 | CASSAVGGHTTGELFF
TRBJ1-1 | 16 | TRBV27 | CASSSGTGKGGSEAFF
TRBJ2-3 | 15 | TRBV5-1 | CASSFQGWVTDTQYF
TRBJ1-1 | 16 | TRBV27 | CASSLFEGGAWGVAFF
TRBJ1-6 | 15 | TRBV3-1/TRBV3-2 | CASSRTGGRNSPLHF
TRBJ1-1 | 14 | TRBV27 | CASTMHDRTTEAFF
TRBJ1-4 | 13 | TRBV1 | CTSTSGVNEKLFF
TRBJ1-2 | 13 | TRBV27 | CASSLTAGSGYTF
TRBJ2-3 | 17 | TRBV3-1/TRBV3-2 | CASSQESGGVSTDTQYF
TRBJ1-5 | 13 | TRBV3-1/TRBV3-2 | CASSRRGSQPQHF
TRBJ2-1 | 12 | TRBV2 | CASSDRRNEQFF
TRBJ1-2 | 13 | TRBV6-5 | CASSRGADYGYTF
TRBJ1-1 | 17 | TRBV10-3 | CAIKGGTGGVGNTEAFF
TRBJ1-1 | 13 | TRBV29-1 | CSVDRVENTEAFF
TRBJ1-4 | 15 | TRBV27 | CASRRGSSGYEKLFF
TRBJ1-1 | 17 | TRBV12-5 | CASGLGPKGVENTEAFF
TRBJ2-7 | 13 | TRBV9 | CASSRDRGYEQYF
TRBJ1-1 | 13 | TRBV5-5 | CASSTAGDTEAFF
TRBJ2-3 | 14 | TRBV7-2 | CASSHELATDTQYF
TRBJ1-6 | 14 | TRBV18 | CASSPGQGGSPLHF
TRBJ2-7 | 12 | TRBV28 | CASSLIGYEQYF
TRBJ2-7 | 19 | TRBV4-2 | CASSQGVPGLAGSDYEQYF
TRBJ2-2 | 16 | TRBV4-1 | CASSTRRGENTGELFF
TRBJ1-2 | 13 | TRBV15 | CATTRGVGHGYTF
TRBJ1-1 | 19 | TRBV19 | CASSIDRWAGRLKNTEAFF
TRBJ2-7 | 12 | TRBV6-5 | CASNPFGYEQYF
TRBJ2-3 | 14 | TRBV5-1 | CASSRDGSTDTQYF
TRBJ2-6 | 16 | TRBV13 | CASSPRGDSGANVLTF
TRBJ2-1 | 17 | TRBV19 | CASSQRTSGGFYNEQFF
TRBJ2-1 | 16 | TRBV6-5 | CASSYGVSYSYNEQFF
TRBJ2-3 | 16 | TRBV9 | CASSPSGGGAGDTQYF
TRBJ1-5 | 15 | TRBV6-5 | CASSYSSLRNQPQHF
TRBJ2-5 | 17 | TRBV5-8 | CASSLGPAPEGSETQYF
TRBJ2-3 | 14 | TRBV15 | CATSRLGFMDTQYF
TRBJ2-2 | 16 | TRBV18 | CASSPDFTGRTGELFF
TRBJ2-4 | 13 | TRBV12-3/TRBV12-4 | CASSLWGENIQYF
TRBJ2-1 | 12 | TRBV4-2 | CASSQGDFEQFF
TRBJ1-4 | 14 | TRBV2 | CASRTGPRNEKLFF